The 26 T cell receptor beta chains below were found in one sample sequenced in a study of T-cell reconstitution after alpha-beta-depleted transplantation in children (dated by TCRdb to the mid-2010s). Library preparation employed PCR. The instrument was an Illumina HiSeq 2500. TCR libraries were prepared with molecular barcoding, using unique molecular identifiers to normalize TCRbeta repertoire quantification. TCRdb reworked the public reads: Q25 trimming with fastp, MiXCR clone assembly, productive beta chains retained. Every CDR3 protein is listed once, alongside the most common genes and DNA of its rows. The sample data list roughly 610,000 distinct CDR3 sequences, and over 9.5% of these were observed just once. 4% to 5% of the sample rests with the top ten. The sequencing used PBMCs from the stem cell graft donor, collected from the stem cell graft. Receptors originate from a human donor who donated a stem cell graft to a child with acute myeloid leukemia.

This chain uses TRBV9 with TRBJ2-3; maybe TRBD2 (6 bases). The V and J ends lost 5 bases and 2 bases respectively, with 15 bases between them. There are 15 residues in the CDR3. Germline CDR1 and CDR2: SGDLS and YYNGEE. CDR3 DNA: TGTGCCAGCAGGAAGACTAGTGGATACACAGATACGCAGTATTTT. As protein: CASRKTSGYTDTQYF.

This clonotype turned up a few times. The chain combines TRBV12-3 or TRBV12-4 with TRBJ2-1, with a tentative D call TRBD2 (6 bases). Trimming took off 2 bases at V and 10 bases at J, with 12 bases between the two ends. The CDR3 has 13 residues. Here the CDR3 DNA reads TGTGCCAGCAGTTTACAGGAGGGAGACGAGCAGTTCTTC. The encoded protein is CASSLQEGDEQFF.

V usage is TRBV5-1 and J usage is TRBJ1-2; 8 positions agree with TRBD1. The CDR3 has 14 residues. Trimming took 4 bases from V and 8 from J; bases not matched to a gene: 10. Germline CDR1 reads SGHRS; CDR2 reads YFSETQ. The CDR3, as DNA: TGCGCCAGCAGCGTCGACAGGGGAAGTGGGGGCTACACCTTC. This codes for CASSVDRGSGGYTF.

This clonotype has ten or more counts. The CDR3 loop is CSVGALTGGVGSEQYF. In DNA, the CDR3 is TGCAGCGTTGGGGCATTGACAGGGGGCGTCGGTAGCGAGCAGTACTTC. The chain links TRBV29-1 to TRBJ2-7; the match to TRBD1 covers 10 bases. The CDR3 contains 16 residues. After removal of 4 bases from V and 6 bases from J, the junction contained 15 bases not matched to a gene. The germline CDR1 and CDR2 sequences are SQVTM and ANQGSEA.

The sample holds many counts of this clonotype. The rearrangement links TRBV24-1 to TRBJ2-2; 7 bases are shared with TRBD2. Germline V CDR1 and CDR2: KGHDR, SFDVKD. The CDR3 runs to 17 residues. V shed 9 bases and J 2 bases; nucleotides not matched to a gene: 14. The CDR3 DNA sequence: TGTGCCACCCTAGGCCCGAGGCTAGCGGCCAACACCGGGGAGCTGTTTTTT. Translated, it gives CATLGPRLAANTGELFF.

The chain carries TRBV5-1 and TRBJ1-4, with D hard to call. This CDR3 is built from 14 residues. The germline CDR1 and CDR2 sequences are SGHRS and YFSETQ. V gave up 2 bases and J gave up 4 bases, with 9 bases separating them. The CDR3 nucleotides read TGCGCCAGCAGCTTAGGACTGCTTAATGAAAAACTGTTTTTT. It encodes CASSLGLLNEKLFF.

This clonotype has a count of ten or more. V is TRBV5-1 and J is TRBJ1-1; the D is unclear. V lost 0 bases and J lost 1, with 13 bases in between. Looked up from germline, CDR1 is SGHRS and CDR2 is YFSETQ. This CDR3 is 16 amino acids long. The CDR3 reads CASSLAEDRPNTEAFF. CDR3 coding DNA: TGCGCCAGCAGCTTGGCCGAGGACCGTCCGAACACTGAAGCTTTCTTT.

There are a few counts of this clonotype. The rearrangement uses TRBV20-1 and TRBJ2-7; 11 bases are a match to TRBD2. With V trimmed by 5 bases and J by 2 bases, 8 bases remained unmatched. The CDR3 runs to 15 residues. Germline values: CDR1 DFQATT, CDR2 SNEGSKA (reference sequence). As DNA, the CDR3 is TGCAGTGCTGGGGCCTGGGGACTAGCGGCCTACGAGCAGTACTTC. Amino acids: CSAGAWGLAAYEQYF.

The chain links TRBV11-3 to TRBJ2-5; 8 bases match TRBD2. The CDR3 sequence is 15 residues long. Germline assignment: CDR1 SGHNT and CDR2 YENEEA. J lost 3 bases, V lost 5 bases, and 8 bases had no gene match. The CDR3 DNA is TGTGCCAGCAGCCCGGGGGGGGGAACAAAAGAGACCCAGTACTTC. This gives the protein CASSPGGGTKETQYF.

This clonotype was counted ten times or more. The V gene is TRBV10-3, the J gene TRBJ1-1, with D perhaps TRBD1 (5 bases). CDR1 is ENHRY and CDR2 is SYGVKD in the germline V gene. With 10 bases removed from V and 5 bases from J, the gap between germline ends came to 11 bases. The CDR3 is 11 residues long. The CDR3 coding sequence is TGTGCCACCAGGGTAGGAACTGAAGCTTTCTTT. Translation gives CATRVGTEAFF.

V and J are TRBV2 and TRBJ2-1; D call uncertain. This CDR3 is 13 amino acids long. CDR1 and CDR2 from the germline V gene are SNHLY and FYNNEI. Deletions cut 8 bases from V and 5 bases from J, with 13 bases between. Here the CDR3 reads CASSARLNNEQFF. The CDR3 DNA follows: TGTGCCAGCTCCGCGAGGCTAAACAATGAGCAGTTCTTC.

CDR3 in amino acids: CASSSKGLARETQYF. The CDR3 DNA reads TGTGCCAGCAGTTCAAAGGGACTAGCACGGGAGACCCAGTACTTC. The rearrangement joins TRBV12-3 or TRBV12-4 to TRBJ2-5, with TRBD2 identical over 9 bases. The CDR3 loop spans 15 amino acids. The trim removed 4 bases at V and 5 bases at J, leaving 8 bases unmatched.

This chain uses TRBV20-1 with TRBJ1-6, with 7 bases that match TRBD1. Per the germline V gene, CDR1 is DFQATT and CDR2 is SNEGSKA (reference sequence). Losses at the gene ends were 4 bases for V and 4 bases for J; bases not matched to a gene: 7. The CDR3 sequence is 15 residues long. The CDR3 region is CSATQGMGYNSPLHF. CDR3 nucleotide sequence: TGCAGTGCTACACAGGGGATGGGGTATAATTCACCCCTCCACTTT.

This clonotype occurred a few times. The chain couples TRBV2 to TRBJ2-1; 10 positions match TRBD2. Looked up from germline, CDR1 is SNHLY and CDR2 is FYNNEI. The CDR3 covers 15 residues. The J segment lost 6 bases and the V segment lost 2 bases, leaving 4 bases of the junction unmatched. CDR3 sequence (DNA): TGTGCCAGCAGTGAACTAGCGGGAGAGGGCAATGAGCAGTTCTTC. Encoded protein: CASSELAGEGNEQFF.

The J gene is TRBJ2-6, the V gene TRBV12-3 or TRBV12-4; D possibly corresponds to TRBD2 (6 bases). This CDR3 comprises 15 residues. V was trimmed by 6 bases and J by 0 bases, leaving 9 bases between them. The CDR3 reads CASSRESSGANVLTF. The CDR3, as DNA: TGTGCCAGCAGCCGGGAGAGCTCTGGGGCCAACGTCCTGACTTTC.

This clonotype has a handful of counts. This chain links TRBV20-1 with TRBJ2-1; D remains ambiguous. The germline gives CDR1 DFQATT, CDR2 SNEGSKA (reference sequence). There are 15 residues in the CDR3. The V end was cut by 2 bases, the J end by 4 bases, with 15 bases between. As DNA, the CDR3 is TGCAGTGCTAGATCTTCGGCGAGCTCTTACAATGAGCAGTTCTTC. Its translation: CSARSSASSYNEQFF.

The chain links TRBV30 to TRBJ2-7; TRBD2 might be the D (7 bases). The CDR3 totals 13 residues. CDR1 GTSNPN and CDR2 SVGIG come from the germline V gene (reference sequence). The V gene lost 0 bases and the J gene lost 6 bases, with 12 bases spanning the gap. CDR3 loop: CAWSVQGGAEQYF. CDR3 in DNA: TGTGCCTGGAGTGTACAAGGGGGGGCCGAGCAGTACTTC.

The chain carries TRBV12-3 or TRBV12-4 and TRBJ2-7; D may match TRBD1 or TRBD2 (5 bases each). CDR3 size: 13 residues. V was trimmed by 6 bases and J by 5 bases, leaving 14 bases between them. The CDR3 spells CASRWGVGDEQYF. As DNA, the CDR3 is TGTGCCAGCAGATGGGGAGTGGGGGACGAGCAGTACTTC.

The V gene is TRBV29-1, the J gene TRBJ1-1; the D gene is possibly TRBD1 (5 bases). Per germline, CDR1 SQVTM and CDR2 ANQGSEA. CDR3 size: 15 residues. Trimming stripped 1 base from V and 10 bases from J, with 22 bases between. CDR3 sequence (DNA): TGCAGCGTTGAAGGAACCGTTGACGGGGGGGAGAGAGCTTTCTTT. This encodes CSVEGTVDGGERAFF.

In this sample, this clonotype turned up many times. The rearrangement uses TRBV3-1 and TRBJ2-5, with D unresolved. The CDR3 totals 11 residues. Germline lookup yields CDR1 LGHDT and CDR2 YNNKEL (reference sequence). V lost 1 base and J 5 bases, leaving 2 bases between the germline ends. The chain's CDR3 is CASSQAETQYF. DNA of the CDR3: TGTGCCAGCAGCCAAGCGGAGACCCAGTACTTC.

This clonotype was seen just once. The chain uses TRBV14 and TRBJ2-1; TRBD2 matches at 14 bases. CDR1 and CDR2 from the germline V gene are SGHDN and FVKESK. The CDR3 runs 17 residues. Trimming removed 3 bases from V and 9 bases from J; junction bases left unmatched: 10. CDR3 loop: CASSHRLAGGPVLEQFF. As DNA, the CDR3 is TGTGCCAGCAGCCATAGACTAGCGGGAGGGCCGGTTCTTGAGCAGTTCTTC.

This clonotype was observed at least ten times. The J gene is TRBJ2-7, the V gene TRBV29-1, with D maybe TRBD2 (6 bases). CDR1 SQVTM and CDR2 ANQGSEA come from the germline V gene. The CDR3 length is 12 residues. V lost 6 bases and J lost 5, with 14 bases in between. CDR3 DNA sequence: TGCAGCGTACGGCGGGGCTTGGACGAGCAGTACTTC. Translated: CSVRRGLDEQYF.

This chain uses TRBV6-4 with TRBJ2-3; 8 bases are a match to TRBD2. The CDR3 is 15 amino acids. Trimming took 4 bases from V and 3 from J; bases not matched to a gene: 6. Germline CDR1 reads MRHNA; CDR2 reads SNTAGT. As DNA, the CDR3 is TGTGCCAGCAGTGTACTGGCGGGAGGAACAGATACGCAGTATTTT. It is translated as CASSVLAGGTDTQYF.

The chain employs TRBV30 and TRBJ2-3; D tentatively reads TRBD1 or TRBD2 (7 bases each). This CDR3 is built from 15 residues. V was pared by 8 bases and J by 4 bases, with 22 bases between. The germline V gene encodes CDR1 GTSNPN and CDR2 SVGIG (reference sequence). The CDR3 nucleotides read TGTGCCCGGGGGGAAAGGGGGCGCGTCCCAGATACGCAGTATTTT. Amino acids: CARGERGRVPDTQYF.

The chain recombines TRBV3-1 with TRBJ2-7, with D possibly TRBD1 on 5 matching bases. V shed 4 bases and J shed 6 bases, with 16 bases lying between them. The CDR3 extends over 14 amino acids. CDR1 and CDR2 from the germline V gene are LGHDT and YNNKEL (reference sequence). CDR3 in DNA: TGTGCCAGCAGCCGAAACACCAGGGAAAGCGAGCAGTACTTC. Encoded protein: CASSRNTRESEQYF.

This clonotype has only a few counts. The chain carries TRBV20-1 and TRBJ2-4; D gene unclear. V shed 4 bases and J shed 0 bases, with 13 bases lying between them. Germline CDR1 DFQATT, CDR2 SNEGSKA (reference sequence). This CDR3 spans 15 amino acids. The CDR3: CSATDTTQAKNIQYF. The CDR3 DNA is TGCAGTGCTACTGACACTACTCAAGCCAAAAACATTCAGTACTTC.